Shown below are 31 T cell receptor beta chains from a single sample sequenced in a study of OX40 agonist ivuxolimab in advanced cancers. The receptor library was made with the immunoSEQ multiplex PCR assay. TCRdb holds this immuneACCESS table with in-frame rearrangements only. Some clones are missing; in checked studies, unresolved V genes explain under half, and the rest has no known cause. The sample table lists tens of thousands of clones, 75% to 90% of them with a count of one. Less than 35% of the sample belongs to the ten largest clones. Sequenced material: CD4+ or CD8+ T cells sorted from blood, taken in a trial of the OX40 agonist ivuxolimab. Receptors originate from an adult with an advanced solid tumor such as melanoma, head and neck, liver or kidney cancer.

J is TRBJ2-7 and V is TRBV7-9; D is ambiguous. The CDR3 extends over 11 amino acids. Germline CDR1 is SEHNR and CDR2 is FQNEAQ (reference sequence). Trimming took 1 base from V and 6 from J, leaving 4 bases between them. DNA for the CDR3: TGTGCCAGCAGCTTAGTGACCGAGCAGTACTTC. Protein product: CASSLVTEQYF.

The J gene is TRBJ1-2, the V gene TRBV28; 7 bases are a match to TRBD1. V trimming: 2 bases; J trimming: 4 bases; junction bases outside the gene matches: 4. There are 14 residues in the CDR3. The germline V gene has CDR1 MDHEN and CDR2 SYDVKM. The chain's CDR3 is CASSLTKGAYGYTF. The CDR3 bases are TGTGCCAGCAGTTTAACGAAGGGGGCCTATGGCTACACCTTC.

This clone is deemed medium-sized (0.01 to 0.1%). The sample holds other DNA sequences that translate to the same CDR3. This chain joins TRBV6-5 and TRBJ2-1; D gene uncertain. The germline V gene has CDR1 MNHEY and CDR2 SVGAGI. Trimming removed 5 bases at V and 1 base at J, with 12 bases between. CDR3 length: 15 residues. The CDR3 DNA reads as TGTGCCAGCAGTGTTTCGGAGTCTTCCTACAATGAGCAGTTCTTC. This codes for CASSVSESSYNEQFF.

With respect to this clone: Compared with germline, one end of the junction differs, possibly owing to a read error. This specimen includes other DNA sequences encoding the same CDR3. The chain combines TRBV28 with TRBJ1-1; TRBD1 agrees at 7 bases. This CDR3 is built from 15 residues. Germline V gene sequence: CDR1 MDHEN, CDR2 SYDVKM. The CDR3 nucleotides read TGTGCCAGCACCCTTCGACAGGGTTGGGGGACTGAAGCTTTCTTC. Translated: CASTLRQGWGTEAFF.

The table lists this clone with a few counts. The genes are TRBV4-1 and TRBJ1-5; 7 bases agree with TRBD1. CDR3 size: 14 residues. With V trimmed by 3 bases and J by 8 bases, 7 bases remained unmatched. CDR1 and CDR2 (germline): MGHRA, YSYEKL. This CDR3 reads CASSHPTGREPQHF. Here the CDR3 DNA reads TGCGCCAGCAGCCATCCGACAGGGAGGGAGCCCCAGCATTTT.

The V and J genes are TRBV7-8 and TRBJ2-5; the match to TRBD1 covers 9 bases. The V gene's germline CDR1 is SGHVS and CDR2 FQNEAQ. V shed 1 base, J shed 5 bases, and the junction held 8 bases outside the gene matches. The CDR3 spans 16 residues. Written as DNA, the CDR3 is TGTGCCAGCAGCTTAGGGTCAACAGGGGGCGTGGAGACCCAGTACTTC. As protein: CASSLGSTGGVETQYF. Full variable domain (missing parts from reference TRBV7-8 and TRBJ2-5): GAGVSQSPRYKVAKRGQDVALRCDPISGHVSLFWYQQALGQGPEFLTYFQNEAQLDKSGLPSDRFFAERPEGSVSTLKIQRTQQEDSAVYLCASSLGSTGGVETQYFGPGTRLLVL.

The V call is TRBV6-5, the J call TRBJ1-6, with TRBD1 matching 7 bases. V lost 2 bases to trimming and J lost 6 bases; unmatched junction nucleotides: 4. The germline CDR1 and CDR2 sequences are MNHEY and SVGAGI. This CDR3 region has 15 residues. CDR3 nucleotide sequence: TGTGCCAGCAGTTACGGACAGGCCATTAATTCACCCCTCCACTTT. Translating gives CASSYGQAINSPLHF.

This chain uses TRBV5-1 with TRBJ2-3; D is undetermined. CDR1 and CDR2 (germline): SGHRS, YFSETQ. V shed 4 bases and J shed 1 base, with 4 bases lying between them. CDR3 length: 12 amino acids. CDR3 bases: TGCGCCAGCAGCACGCGCACAGATACGCAGTATTTT. Protein product: CASSTRTDTQYF.

The V gene is TRBV4-1, the J gene TRBJ1-2, with D unresolved. CDR1 is MGHRA and CDR2 is YSYEKL in the germline V gene. With 1 base removed from V and 10 bases from J, the gap between germline ends came to 10 bases. This CDR3 comprises 12 residues. The CDR3 loop reads CASSQGAASYTF. Here the CDR3 DNA reads TGCGCCAGCAGCCAAGGGGCAGCCTCCTACACCTTC.

V is TRBV5-4 and J is TRBJ2-5, with unresolved D. Trimming stripped 1 base from V and 1 base from J, with 11 bases between. This CDR3 comprises 15 residues. The V gene's germline CDR1 is SGHNT and CDR2 YYREEE (reference sequence). The CDR3, as DNA: TGTGCCAGCAGCTTGACCAGGACGAGCCAAGAGACCCAGTACTTC. Encoded protein: CASSLTRTSQETQYF.

V is TRBV7-9 and J is TRBJ1-1; 7 nucleotides align to TRBD1. Germline lookup yields CDR1 SEHNR and CDR2 FQNEAQ (reference sequence). The CDR3 runs 12 residues. With 5 bases clipped from V and 6 bases from J, the junction kept 3 bases outside the gene matches. The DNA of the CDR3 is TGTGCCAGCAGCCATCAGGGGGCTGAAGCTTTCTTT. This sequence encodes CASSHQGAEAFF.

The rearrangement links TRBV4-1 to TRBJ1-1; 9 bases fit TRBD1. Trimming took 6 bases from V and 2 from J; bases not matched to a gene: 4. Germline assignment: CDR1 MGHRA and CDR2 YSYEKL. This CDR3 is 14 amino acids long. CDR3 loop: CASSPTGGNTEAFF. As DNA, the CDR3 is TGCGCCAGCAGTCCCACAGGGGGCAACACTGAAGCTTTCTTT.

This chain uses TRBV11-3 with TRBJ1-6; a weak D match, TRBD1 (5 bases). Germline lookup yields CDR1 SGHNT and CDR2 YENEEA. V lost 1 base and J 5 bases, leaving 15 bases between the germline ends. The CDR3 covers 17 residues. The CDR3 DNA is TGTGCCAGCAGCTTAGTCTTGGGGGGGATCAATAATTCACCCCTCCACTTT. This gives the protein CASSLVLGGINNSPLHF. Complete variable domain (other parts from reference TRBV11-3 and TRBJ1-6): EAGVVQSPRYKIIEKKQPVAFWCNPISGHNTLYWYLQNLGQGPELLIRYENEEAVDDSQLPKDRFSAERLKGVDSTLKIQPAELGDSAVYLCASSLVLGGINNSPLHFGNGTRLTVT.

This clone was seen a single time. The V call is TRBV7-2, the J call TRBJ2-6; perhaps D is TRBD1 or TRBD2 (5 bases each). This CDR3 has 16 residues. Deletions cut 7 bases from V and 3 bases from J, with 16 bases between. The germline gives CDR1 SGHTA, CDR2 FQGNSA. The chain's CDR3 is CASTEGIFVGANVLTF. The DNA of the CDR3 is TGTGCCAGCACCGAGGGGATTTTTGTTGGGGCCAACGTCCTGACTTTC.

This rearrangement joins TRBV6-5 to TRBJ1-2; the match to TRBD1 covers 7 bases. Germline CDR1 MNHEY, CDR2 SVGAGI. J lost 6 bases, V lost 5 bases, and 9 bases had no gene match. CDR3 length: 14 residues. The CDR3 loop is CASSPQGGADGYTF. The CDR3 region has the DNA TGTGCCAGCAGTCCCCAGGGGGGGGCAGATGGCTACACCTTC.

This chain links TRBV5-6 with TRBJ1-2; D ambiguous. The CDR3 has 13 amino acids. Germline-derived CDR1 and CDR2 are SGHDT and YYEEEE. V was pared by 2 bases and J by 4 bases, with 9 bases between. CDR3 coding DNA: TGTGCCAGCAGCTTAGAAGGGCTCTATGGCTACACCTTC. It yields the protein CASSLEGLYGYTF.

For this clone: An end of the junction differs from the germline gene, which may be a read error. The rearrangement uses TRBV5-6 and TRBJ2-7; 12 bases fit TRBD1. CDR1 SGHDT and CDR2 YYEEEE come from the germline V gene. The length of the CDR3 is 15 residues. The CDR3 here is CASRLGQGAYYEQYF. As DNA, the CDR3 is TGTGCCAGCAGATTGGGACAGGGGGCTTACTACGAGCAGTACTTC.

This chain connects TRBV7-9 to TRBJ2-2; 9 bases match TRBD1. V lost 1 base to trimming and J lost 6 bases; unmatched junction nucleotides: 6. CDR3 size: 16 residues. The germline CDR1 and CDR2 sequences are SEHNR and FQNEAQ (reference sequence). The CDR3 DNA reads TGTGCCAGCAGCTTAGACAGGGGGCGATCTGCCGGGGAGCTGTTTTTT. Protein product: CASSLDRGRSAGELFF.

The V gene is TRBV6-5, the J gene TRBJ1-2, with D possibly being TRBD1 (5 bases). Germline CDR1 reads MNHEY; CDR2 reads SVGAGI. The CDR3 length is 13 residues. V dropped 0 bases and J dropped 6 bases, with 8 bases sitting between them. DNA of the CDR3: TGTGCCAGCAGTTACTCGGCAGGGAATGGCTACACCTTC. Translated: CASSYSAGNGYTF.

This chain joins TRBV28 and TRBJ2-7, with TRBD2 identical over 9 bases. The CDR3 is 16 amino acids. The V gene end was trimmed by 3 bases and the J gene end by 0 bases; junction bases not matched to a gene: 6. The germline V gene encodes CDR1 MDHEN and CDR2 SYDVKM. This CDR3 is CASSLELAGSSYEQYF. CDR3 nucleotide sequence: TGTGCCAGCAGTTTGGAGCTAGCGGGGAGCTCCTACGAGCAGTACTTC.

DNA for the CDR3: TGTGCCAGCAGACTCCAGGGGCGCGAGCAGTACTTC. This translates into CASRLQGREQYF. The chain has TRBV27 and TRBJ2-7; weak D call: TRBD1 (6 bases). The CDR3 covers 12 residues. The V gene lost 6 bases and the J gene lost 6 bases, with 12 bases spanning the gap. Looked up from germline, CDR1 is MNHEY and CDR2 is SMNVEV (reference sequence).

The V call is TRBV7-6, the J call TRBJ2-5; TRBD2 matches 12 bases. This CDR3 has 15 amino acids. After removal of 6 bases from V and 5 bases from J, the junction contained 7 bases not matched to a gene. Per the germline V gene, CDR1 is SGHVS and CDR2 is FNYEAQ. CDR3 sequence reads: CASRSSGGAFETQYF. The CDR3 nucleotides are TGTGCCAGCAGATCTAGCGGGGGGGCTTTTGAGACCCAGTACTTC.

This chain joins TRBV10-1 and TRBJ2-6; 7 bases match TRBD1. CDR1 is WNHNN, CDR2 SYGVQD, per germline (reference sequence). This CDR3 comprises 18 residues. V lost 3 bases and J lost 1; bases outside the gene matches: 9. The CDR3 is CASSDPTGAESGANVLTF. The CDR3 DNA is TGCGCCAGCAGTGATCCAACAGGGGCTGAGTCTGGGGCCAACGTCCTGACTTTC.

The chain links TRBV2 to TRBJ2-5; TRBD1 or TRBD2 may be the D gene (5 bases each). With 5 bases removed from V and 5 bases from J, the gap between germline ends came to 9 bases. The germline gives CDR1 SNHLY, CDR2 FYNNEI. The CDR3 has 12 amino acids. Here the CDR3 reads CASSRGGETQYF. The CDR3 nucleotides read TGTGCCAGCAGTCGGGGCGGGGAGACCCAGTACTTC.

The chain combines TRBV27 with TRBJ2-2, with D perhaps matching TRBD2 (5 bases). The germline gives CDR1 MNHEY, CDR2 SMNVEV (reference sequence). Deletions cut 7 bases from V and 6 bases from J, with 18 bases between. The CDR3 consists of 15 residues. The CDR3 protein is CASTPRDRVPGELFF. For the CDR3, the DNA is TGTGCCAGCACCCCCCGGGATAGGGTCCCCGGGGAGCTGTTTTTT.

The rearrangement uses TRBV27 and TRBJ2-1, with D unclear. Germline V CDR1 and CDR2: MNHEY, SMNVEV (reference sequence). The CDR3 contains 14 residues. Trimming removed 5 bases at V and 7 bases at J, with 15 bases between. CDR3 region: CASSDPGERNEQFF. CDR3 nucleotide sequence: TGTGCCAGCAGTGACCCGGGTGAGAGGAATGAGCAGTTCTTC.

The CDR3 nucleotides read TGTGCCAGCAGCGGAGCTTTCTTT. Residues: CASSGAFF. The V call is TRBV9, the J call TRBJ1-1; no clear D. The CDR3 contains 8 residues. V was trimmed by 3 bases and J by 10 bases, leaving 1 base between them. Germline CDR1 reads SGDLS; CDR2 reads YYNGEE.

The chain couples TRBV7-7 to TRBJ1-5; D uncertain. This CDR3 is 17 amino acids long. Looked up from germline, CDR1 is SSHAT and CDR2 is FNYEAQ (reference sequence). The germline V and J ends were trimmed by 2 bases and 5 bases, with 19 bases remaining between them. CDR3: CASSLFGAAVADQPQHF. The DNA of the CDR3 is TGTGCCAGCAGCTTATTCGGCGCTGCGGTTGCAGATCAGCCCCAGCATTTT.

The gene calls are TRBV5-6 and TRBJ2-7; TRBD1 is a possible D gene (6 bases). This CDR3 has 13 amino acids. Trimming pared 5 bases from V and 6 bases from J, leaving 15 bases between. Germline CDR1 and CDR2: SGHDT and YYEEEE. The CDR3 loop reads CASRPGHQAEQYF. The CDR3 coding sequence is TGTGCCAGCAGGCCGGGACACCAGGCCGAGCAGTACTTC.

The chain joins TRBV6-1 to TRBJ2-2; TRBD1 agrees at 9 bases. The V segment lost 2 bases and the J segment 3 bases; nucleotides outside the gene matches: 4. The CDR3 is 16 residues long. Germline assignment: CDR1 MNHNS and CDR2 SASEGT. The CDR3 loop reads CASSEYRGRDTGELFF. In nucleotides, the CDR3 is TGTGCCAGCAGTGAATACAGGGGGCGCGACACCGGGGAGCTGTTTTTT.

The chain couples TRBV27 to TRBJ2-7, with 9 bases that match TRBD1. With 1 base clipped from V and 6 bases from J, the junction kept 4 bases outside the gene matches. Germline V gives CDR1 MNHEY, CDR2 SMNVEV (reference sequence). This CDR3 contains 14 residues. The CDR3 DNA reads as TGTGCCAGCAGTTTATACAGGGGGCAATCCGAGCAGTACTTC. Translating gives CASSLYRGQSEQYF.